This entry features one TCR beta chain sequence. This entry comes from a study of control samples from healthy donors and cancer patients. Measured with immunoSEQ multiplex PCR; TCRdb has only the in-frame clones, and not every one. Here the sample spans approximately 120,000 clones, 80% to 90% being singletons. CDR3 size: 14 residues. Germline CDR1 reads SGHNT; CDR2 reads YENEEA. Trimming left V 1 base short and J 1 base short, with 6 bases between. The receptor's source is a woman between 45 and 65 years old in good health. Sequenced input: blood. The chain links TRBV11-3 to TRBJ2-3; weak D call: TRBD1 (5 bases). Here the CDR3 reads CASSLGQRTDTQYF. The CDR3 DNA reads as TGTGCCAGCAGCTTAGGACAGCGCACAGATACGCAGTATTTT.